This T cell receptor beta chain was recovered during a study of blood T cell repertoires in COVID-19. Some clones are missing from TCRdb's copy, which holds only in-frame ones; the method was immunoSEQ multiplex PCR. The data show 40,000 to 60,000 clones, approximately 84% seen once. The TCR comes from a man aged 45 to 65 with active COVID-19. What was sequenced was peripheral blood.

The chain's CDR3 is CASSLHTGTGGDEQYF. The DNA of the CDR3 is TGCGCCAGCAGCCTACATACCGGAACAGGGGGAGACGAGCAGTACTTC. This chain joins TRBV4-3 and TRBJ2-7; 8 positions agree with TRBD1. There are 16 residues in the CDR3. After removal of 4 bases from V and 5 bases from J, the junction contained 13 bases not matched to a gene. Germline CDR1 is LGHNA and CDR2 is YSLEER.